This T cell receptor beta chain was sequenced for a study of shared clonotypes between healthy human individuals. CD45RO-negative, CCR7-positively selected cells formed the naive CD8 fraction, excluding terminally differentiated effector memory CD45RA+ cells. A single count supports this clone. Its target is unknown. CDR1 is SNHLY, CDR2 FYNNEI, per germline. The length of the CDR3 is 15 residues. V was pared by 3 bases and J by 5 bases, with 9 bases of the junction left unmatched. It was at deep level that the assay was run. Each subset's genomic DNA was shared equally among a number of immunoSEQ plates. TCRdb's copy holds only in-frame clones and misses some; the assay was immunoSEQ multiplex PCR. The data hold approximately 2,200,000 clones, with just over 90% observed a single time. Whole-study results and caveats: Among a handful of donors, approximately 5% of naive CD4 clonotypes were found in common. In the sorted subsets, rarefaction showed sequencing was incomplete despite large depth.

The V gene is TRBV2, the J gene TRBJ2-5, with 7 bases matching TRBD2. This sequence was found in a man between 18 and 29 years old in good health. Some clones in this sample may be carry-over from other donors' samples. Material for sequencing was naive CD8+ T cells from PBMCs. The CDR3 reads CASSEGSTAGETQYF. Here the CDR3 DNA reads TGTGCCAGCAGTGAGGGGTCGACAGCGGGGGAGACCCAGTACTTC.